The sequence of this TCR beta chain was determined in a study of T cells in Graves' hyperthyroidism and ophthalmopathy. Study in general: Peripheral blood was acquired at first diagnosis, ahead of any therapy whatsoever.

This clonotype was counted ten times or more. Its antigen remains unidentified. Clinical symptoms, serum thyroxine and TRAb, thyroid ultrasound and orbital computed tomography together formed the diagnostic basis. General study results and limits: From stable hyperthyroidism, ophthalmopathy was set apart by a 13 V-J model.

Amplification targeted TCR beta CDR3 regions from RNA transcripts. During a first-round RT-PCR of the TCR CDR3, the HTBI primer set was used. TCRdb used MiXCR to reprocess the multiplex PCR reads, holding one entry per CDR3 protein. This table has approximately 630,000 distinct CDR3 sequences, around 15% appearing once. Germline lookup yields CDR1 DFQATT and CDR2 SNEGSKA (reference sequence). V lost 6 bases and J lost 1; bases outside the gene matches: 5. There are 13 residues in the CDR3. V and J are TRBV20-1 and TRBJ1-1, with 7 bases aligning to TRBD1. Sample: blood. This receptor was identified in a woman aged 25 to 39 with Graves' hyperthyroidism. Here the CDR3 reads CSAPGQWNTEAFF. The CDR3 bases are TGCAGTGCCCCGGGACAGTGGAACACTGAAGCTTTCTTT.